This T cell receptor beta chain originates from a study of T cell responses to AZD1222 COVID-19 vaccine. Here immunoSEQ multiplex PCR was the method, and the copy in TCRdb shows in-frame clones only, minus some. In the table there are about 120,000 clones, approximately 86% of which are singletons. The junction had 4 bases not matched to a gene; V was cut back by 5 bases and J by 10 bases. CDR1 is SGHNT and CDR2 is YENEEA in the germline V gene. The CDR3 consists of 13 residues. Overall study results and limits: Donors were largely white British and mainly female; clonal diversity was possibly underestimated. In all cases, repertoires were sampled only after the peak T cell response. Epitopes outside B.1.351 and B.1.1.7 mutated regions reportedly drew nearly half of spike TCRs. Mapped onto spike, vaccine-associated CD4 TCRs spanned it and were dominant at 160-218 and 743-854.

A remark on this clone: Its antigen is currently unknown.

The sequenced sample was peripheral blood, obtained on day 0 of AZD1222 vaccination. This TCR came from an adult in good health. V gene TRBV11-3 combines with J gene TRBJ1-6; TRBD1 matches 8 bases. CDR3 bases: TGTGCCAGCAGCCAGGGGGCAGGGTCACCCCTCCACTTT. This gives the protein CASSQGAGSPLHF.